These T cell receptor beta chains were read from a single sample in a study of T cell repertoires in cytomegalovirus infection. TCRdb called the reads again in MiXCR, with one record for every CDR3 protein. Of about 46,000 distinct CDR3 sequences in the sample, 20% to 25% are singletons; the top ten hold roughly 18%. These receptors' antigens are unknown. Sequenced material: PBMCs, sequenced either directly or after in vitro stimulation (not recorded which). The source is a human donor in good health (CMV status not recorded). Some clones in this sample may be carry-over from other donors' samples. CDR3s include the opening cysteine and the closing phenylalanine or tryptophan. D genes are given only for firm matches. Only some rows state a clone size, as once, few, many or a class for expanded clones.

CASSLVGAKNIQYF,TGTGCCAGCAGCTTAGTGGGGGCCAAAAACATTCAGTACTTC,14,TRBV7-2,TRBJ2-4,NA,NA
CASSGQQNSPLHF,TGTGCCAGCAGTGGCCAGCAAAATTCACCCCTCCACTTT,13,TRBV2,TRBJ1-6,NA,NA
CSARPNTEAFF,TGCAGTGCTAGACCGAACACTGAAGCTTTCTTT,11,TRBV20-1,TRBJ1-1,NA,NA
CASSAQGTNEKLFF,TGCGCCAGCAGCGCCCAGGGGACTAATGAAAAACTGTTTTTT,14,TRBV5-1,TRBJ1-4,NA,NA
CSGSGGTRSTDTQYF,TGCAGCGGCTCGGGCGGGACACGTAGCACAGATACGCAGTATTTT,15,TRBV29-1,TRBJ2-3,NA,NA
CASSPQVSSYNEQFF,TGTGCCAGCTCACCACAGGTTAGCTCCTACAATGAGCAGTTCTTC,15,TRBV18,TRBJ2-1,NA,NA
CASSNTGHSYEQYF,TGTGCCAGCAGTAACACAGGACACTCCTACGAGCAGTACTTC,14,TRBV6-6,TRBJ2-7,NA,NA
CAISSFPGASTDTQYF,TGTGCCATCAGCTCCTTCCCAGGGGCTAGCACAGATACGCAGTATTTT,16,TRBV10-3,TRBJ2-3,NA,once
CASSHPSGHTDTQYF,TGTGCCAGCAGCCATCCTAGCGGGCACACAGATACGCAGTATTTT,15,TRBV3-1,TRBJ2-3,TRBD2,few
CASSPERRRTQYF,TGTGCCAGCAGCCCCGAGCGGCGCCGGACCCAGTACTTC,13,TRBV7-2,TRBJ2-5,NA,large
CASSSDRGHADTQYF,TGTGCCAGCAGTTCGGACAGGGGGCACGCAGATACGCAGTATTTT,15,TRBV12-3/TRBV12-4,TRBJ2-3,TRBD1,many
CASSLGGTRGLIEQFF,TGTGCCAGCAGCTTAGGGGGGACTAGAGGGCTCATTGAGCAGTTCTTC,16,TRBV7-6,TRBJ2-1,TRBD2,NA
CSGGRGVDYGYTF,TGCAGTGGAGGCAGGGGAGTTGACTATGGCTACACCTTC,13,TRBV20-1,TRBJ1-2,NA,many
CASSPAPNTEAFF,TGTGCCAGCTCACCGGCTCCGAACACTGAAGCTTTCTTT,13,TRBV18,TRBJ1-1,NA,NA
CASSLRGGGNTEAFF,TGTGCCAGCAGTCTCCGGGGGGGTGGGAACACTGAAGCTTTCTTT,15,TRBV12-3/TRBV12-4,TRBJ1-1,NA,many
CASSLRGDTDTQYF,TGTGCCAGCAGCTTGCGGGGGGACACAGATACGCAGTATTTT,14,TRBV7-6,TRBJ2-3,TRBD2,few
CASSPAPGLAGGYVRTDTQYF,TGTGCCAGTAGTCCGGCCCCGGGACTAGCGGGGGGGTACGTACGGACAGATACGCAGTATTTT,21,TRBV19,TRBJ2-3,TRBD2,many
CSVGRTNTEAFF,TGCAGCGTGGGGCGGACGAACACTGAAGCTTTCTTT,12,TRBV29-1,TRBJ1-1,NA,NA
CASSNYQGAAKNIQYF,TGTGCCAGCAGTAACTACCAGGGGGCGGCCAAAAACATTCAGTACTTC,16,TRBV12-3/TRBV12-4,TRBJ2-4,TRBD1,many
CASSLGDQSYNEQFF,TGTGCCAGCAGCTTGGGAGACCAGTCCTACAATGAGCAGTTCTTC,15,TRBV5-4,TRBJ2-1,NA,medium-sized
CASSLGTGRETQYF,TGTGCCAGCAGCCTCGGGACAGGTCGAGAGACCCAGTACTTC,14,TRBV6-5,TRBJ2-5,TRBD1,medium-sized
CASRFTSGRAYEQYF,TGTGCCAGCAGGTTTACTAGCGGGAGGGCCTACGAGCAGTACTTC,15,TRBV7-2,TRBJ2-7,TRBD2,many
CSVVGQGYSYEQFF,TGCAGCGTCGTGGGACAGGGGTATAGTTATGAGCAGTTCTTC,14,TRBV29-1,TRBJ2-1,TRBD1,NA
CASSNGPSGTEAFF,TGTGCCAGCAGCAATGGTCCATCAGGGACTGAAGCTTTCTTT,14,TRBV6-5,TRBJ1-1,NA,few
CASQLIGADTQYF,TGTGCCAGCCAGCTTATAGGGGCAGATACGCAGTATTTT,13,TRBV5-6,TRBJ2-3,NA,few
CATSRAGGPYEQYF,TGTGCCACCAGCAGGGCGGGGGGCCCGTACGAGCAGTACTTC,14,TRBV15,TRBJ2-7,TRBD2,many
CAWGEAERNTIYF,TGTGCCTGGGGGGAGGCGGAAAGAAACACCATATATTTT,13,TRBV30,TRBJ1-3,NA,few
CSARDPSSGSYEQYF,TGCAGTGCTAGAGACCCTTCTAGCGGCTCCTACGAGCAGTACTTC,15,TRBV20-1,TRBJ2-7,TRBD2,NA
CASSLRASGYMYNEQFF,TGTGCCAGCAGCTTAAGGGCTAGCGGTTACATGTACAATGAGCAGTTCTTC,17,TRBV7-3,TRBJ2-1,TRBD2,many
CSGRGAYEQYF,TGCAGTGGAAGGGGGGCCTACGAGCAGTACTTC,11,TRBV20-1,TRBJ2-7,NA,NA
CAIPSGVPGTGVGQPQHF,TGTGCCATCCCCAGTGGGGTGCCCGGGACAGGGGTTGGTCAGCCCCAGCATTTT,18,TRBV19,TRBJ1-5,TRBD1,many
CSARDPVSGRHTQYF,TGCAGTGCTAGGGACCCAGTGTCAGGAAGGCATACGCAGTATTTT,15,TRBV20-1,TRBJ2-3,NA,many
CASRGGDYYEQYF,TGTGCCAGCAGGGGGGGGGATTACTACGAGCAGTACTTC,13,TRBV27,TRBJ2-7,TRBD2,many
CASSQKPGLGGYEQYF,TGCGCCAGCAGCCAGAAACCGGGACTAGGGGGCTACGAGCAGTACTTC,16,TRBV4-1,TRBJ2-7,TRBD2,few
CASSFTGTQETQYF,TGTGCCAGCTCCTTCACCGGGACTCAAGAGACCCAGTACTTC,14,TRBV2,TRBJ2-5,NA,NA
CASSLSGDFDEQYF,TGTGCCAGCAGCTTATCCGGCGATTTCGACGAGCAGTACTTC,14,TRBV7-8,TRBJ2-7,NA,NA
CSARQDMNTEAFF,TGCAGTGCTAGACAGGACATGAACACTGAAGCTTTCTTT,13,TRBV20-1,TRBJ1-1,NA,NA
CASRGQGGEAFF,TGTGCCAGCAGAGGACAGGGGGGTGAAGCTTTCTTT,12,TRBV12-3/TRBV12-4,TRBJ1-1,TRBD1,NA
CSVLSSYTDTQYF,TGCAGCGTTCTCAGCTCTTACACAGATACGCAGTATTTT,13,TRBV29-1,TRBJ2-3,NA,many
CARDYEQYF,TGTGCCAGAGACTACGAGCAGTACTTC,9,TRBV2,TRBJ2-7,NA,NA
CASKGNGYTF,TGTGCCAGCAAGGGGAATGGCTACACCTTC,10,TRBV12-3/TRBV12-4,TRBJ1-2,NA,many
CSAWDYSSSYEQYF,TGCAGTGCTTGGGACTACTCTAGCTCCTACGAGCAGTACTTC,14,TRBV20-1,TRBJ2-7,TRBD2,many
CASSYGPGQGGGTEAFF,TGTGCCAGCAGTTACGGACCGGGACAGGGAGGGGGAACTGAAGCTTTCTTT,17,TRBV6-2/TRBV6-3,TRBJ1-1,TRBD1,once
CASSFYGETGELFF,TGTGCCAGCAGCTTTTACGGGGAGACCGGGGAGCTGTTTTTT,14,TRBV7-2,TRBJ2-2,NA,many
CASSRPGFEQYF,TGTGCCAGCAGCCGCCCGGGATTCGAGCAGTACTTC,12,TRBV12-3/TRBV12-4,TRBJ2-7,NA,many
CASSQDLRRDEQFF,TGTGCCAGCAGCCAAGATCTCCGTCGGGATGAGCAGTTCTTC,14,TRBV3-1,TRBJ2-1,NA,NA
CASSIARAYNEQFF,TGTGCCAGTAGTATAGCACGCGCCTACAATGAGCAGTTCTTC,14,TRBV19,TRBJ2-1,NA,many
CASSQGWGNSYEQYF,TGTGCCAGCAGCCAAGGGTGGGGAAACTCCTACGAGCAGTACTTC,15,TRBV7-9,TRBJ2-7,NA,many
CASTTGTRRLGGNTIYF,TGTGCCAGCACCACCGGGACTCGAAGGTTGGGTGGAAACACCATATATTTT,17,TRBV12-3/TRBV12-4,TRBJ1-3,NA,many
CASSLVSQGEQFF,TGCGCCAGCAGCTTGGTTTCCCAGGGGGAGCAGTTCTTC,13,TRBV5-1,TRBJ2-1,NA,once
CASSQDWFAPGANVLTF,TGCGCCAGCAGCCAAGATTGGTTCGCCCCTGGGGCCAACGTCCTGACTTTC,17,TRBV4-1,TRBJ2-6,NA,once